This TCR beta chain was found in a study of cytomegalovirus exposure and HLA in healthy donors (dated by TCRdb to 2017 to 2019). Notes on the research overall: According to a later analysis, one platform produced both the 110 or so validation repertoires and the 620 or so repertoires of the first cohort. The study aimed to test whether cataloging public T cell receptors could reveal signatures of past pathogen exposure. A separate validation cohort of 90 to 150 different subjects was used in addition to the roughly 700-subject first cohort. To predict cytomegalovirus infection status, the study combined high-throughput TCR immunosequencing, statistical association of individual TCRs with disease status, and machine learning.

The donors were included in the validation cohort of over a hundred subjects, a group kept apart from the roughly 700-subject first cohort. The CDR3 runs 15 amino acids, cysteine and phenylalanine included. Just CDR3 DNA is preserved here, 45 bases in frame from base 1. The junction shows trimming of 5 bases on V and 6 bases on J, and the gene matches do not reach 11 bases of it. From a lookup of the germline V gene, CDR1 and CDR2 are SGHDT and YYEEEE. What the study reported, not specific to this receptor: The classifier was reported to diagnose cytomegalovirus status with high specificity and sensitivity in both the original cohort and the validation cohort. A later analysis lacked HLA typing for the validation cohort, so it scored co-occurrence in that cohort across all 120 repertoires. In the study, some 160 TCR beta chains were listed as associated with cytomegalovirus. According to the authors, the approach could potentially be generalized to other disease states and immunological phenotypes. A later analysis found that TCRs clustered in the first cohort also tended to co-occur in the approximately 120 validation repertoires, with 94% of cluster scores above 0. In vitro tests confirmed that a few of the cytomegalovirus-associated TCR beta chains recognize cytomegalovirus antigens. Most TCR sequences were seen in very few donors, while some public TCRs were found in many individuals.

About this clone itself: Which antigen it targets is not known. The sample holds no much larger clone one base away, and base qualities are not on file.

The method was the immunoSEQ multiplex PCR assay. In the paper's pipeline: A statistical classification framework was developed to diagnose cytomegalovirus status using the catalog of TCR beta chain sequences. Drawn from immuneACCESS, this table holds only the in-frame rearrangements with V and J called that TCRdb kept. Clones are partly lost; checked studies trace under half to an unresolved V gene and leave the rest unexplained. For V, J and clone size, that table is used; D and trimming come from the DNA. The sample table contains roughly 140,000 clones; only one count was recorded for around 90% of them. The biggest ten clones account for 2.5% to 4% of the sample.

The specimen was PBMCs. This receptor was taken from a woman aged 18-29 years in good health and CMV-seropositive. Recombination joined TRBV5-6 with TRBJ1-1, and 9 bases in between align with TRBD1. The CDR3 reads as follows: CASSIDYRGLAEAFF. The bases are TGTGCCAGCAGTATCGATTACAGGGGGCTCGCTGAAGCTTTCTTT. Reference TRBV5-6 and TRBJ1-1 proteins supply the regions before and after the CDR3; the full variable domain is: DAGVTQSPTHLIKTRGQQVTLRCSPKSGHDTVSWYQQALGQGPQFIFQYYEEEERQRGNFPDRFSGHQFPNYSSELNVNALLLGDSALYLCASSIDYRGLAEAFFGQGTRLTVV.